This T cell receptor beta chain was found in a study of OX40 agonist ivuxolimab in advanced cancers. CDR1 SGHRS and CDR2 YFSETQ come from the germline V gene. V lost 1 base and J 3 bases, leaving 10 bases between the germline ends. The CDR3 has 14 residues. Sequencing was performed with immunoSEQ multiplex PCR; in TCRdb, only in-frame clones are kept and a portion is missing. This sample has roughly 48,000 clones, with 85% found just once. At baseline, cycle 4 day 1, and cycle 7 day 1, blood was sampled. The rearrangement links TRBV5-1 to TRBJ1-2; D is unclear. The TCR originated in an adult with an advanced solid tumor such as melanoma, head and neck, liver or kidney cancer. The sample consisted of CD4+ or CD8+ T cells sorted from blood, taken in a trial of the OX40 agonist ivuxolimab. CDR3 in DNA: TGCGCCAGCAGCTTGAGTGGGTCGGACTATGGCTACACCTTC. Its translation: CASSLSGSDYGYTF.